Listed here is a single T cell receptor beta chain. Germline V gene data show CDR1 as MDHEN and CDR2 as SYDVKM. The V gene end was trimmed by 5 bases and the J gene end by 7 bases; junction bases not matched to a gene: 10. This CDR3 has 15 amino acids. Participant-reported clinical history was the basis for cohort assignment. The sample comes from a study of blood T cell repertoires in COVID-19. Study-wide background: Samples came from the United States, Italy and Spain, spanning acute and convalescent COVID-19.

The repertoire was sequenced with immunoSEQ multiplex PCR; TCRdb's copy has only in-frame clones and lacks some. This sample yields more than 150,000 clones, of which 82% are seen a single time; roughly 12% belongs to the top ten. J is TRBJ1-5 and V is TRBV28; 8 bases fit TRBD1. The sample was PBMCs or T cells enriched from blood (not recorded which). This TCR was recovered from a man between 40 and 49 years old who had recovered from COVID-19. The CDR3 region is CASSTPGQGEQPQHF. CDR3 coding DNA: TGTGCCAGCAGTACCCCCGGACAGGGAGAACAGCCCCAGCATTTT.